This passage covers 21 T cell receptor beta chains from one sample sequenced in a study of blood T cells in healthy people across ages. The use of a sample-barcoded 5' primer and a J-beta primer mix characterized a second PCR of roughly 6 to 11 cycles. TCRdb recomputed calls from the 5' RACE reads with MiXCR, one row per CDR3 protein. The sample yields 600,000 to 800,000 distinct CDR3 sequences, about 50% seen once. Sequenced: blood. The receptors stem from an elderly woman in good health.

The V and J genes are TRBV7-9 and TRBJ2-1, with TRBD2 as a possible D gene (6 bases). Trimming took 5 bases from V and 5 from J, leaving 22 bases between them. Germline CDR1 SEHNR, CDR2 FQNEAQ (reference sequence). The CDR3 has 17 residues. The CDR3 region has the DNA TGTGCCAGCAGCCTGAAGAGACCCGGTAGCGGAAACAATGAGCAGTTCTTC. Encoded protein: CASSLKRPGSGNNEQFF.

CDR3 loop: CASSNKSPGTDQCNYGYTF. CDR3 nucleotides: TGTGCCAGCAGCAACAAGTCCCCGGGGACAGACCAATGTAACTATGGCTACACCTTC. The chain is built from TRBV21-1 and TRBJ1-2; the table's D call TRBD1 went unverified against the DNA. TRBV21-1 is an annotated pseudogene. CDR3 length equals 19 residues.

CDR3 nucleotide sequence: TGTGCCAGCAGCTTAGTGGATTTGGCTGAGCAGTTCTTC. Translation gives CASSLVDLAEQFF. The chain carries TRBV7-2 and TRBJ2-1, with unresolved D. The CDR3 contains 13 residues. The V end lost 1 base, the J end lost 9 bases, and 10 bases lay between the germline ends. CDR1 and CDR2 (germline): SGHTA, FQGNSA.

Many counts were recorded for this clonotype. The V call is TRBV10-3, the J call TRBJ2-3; D ambiguous. CDR1 and CDR2 (germline): ENHRY, SYGVKD. The CDR3 is 15 amino acids. V shed 3 bases and J shed 1 base, with 11 bases lying between them. CDR3 DNA sequence: TGTGCCATCAGTGAAAGGGAACGCGGCACAGATACGCAGTATTTT. Its translation: CAISERERGTDTQYF.

CDR3 sequence reads: CASSRFGTQNHNSPLHF. The CDR3 nucleotides read TGTGCCAGCAGTCGATTCGGGACGCAAAACCATAATTCACCCCTCCACTTT. This chain uses TRBV27 with TRBJ1-6; D might be TRBD1 (5 bases). The CDR3 is made up of 17 amino acids. Germline assignment: CDR1 MNHEY and CDR2 SMNVEV (reference sequence). V gave up 5 bases and J gave up 5 bases, with 19 bases separating them.

Worth noting for this clonotype: Compared with germline, one end of the junction differs, possibly owing to a read error. Here the CDR3 reads CTSSQEGQYNSPLHF. DNA for the CDR3: TGTACCAGCAGCCAAGAGGGACAATATAATTCACCCCTCCACTTT. This chain uses TRBV3-1 with TRBJ1-6; perhaps TRBD1 as D (6 bases). The CDR3 runs 15 residues. Germline V gene data show CDR1 as LGHDT and CDR2 as YNNKEL (reference sequence). The variable domain in full, completed from reference TRBV3-1 and TRBJ1-6, reads DTAVSQTPKYLVTQMGNDKSIKCEQNLGHDTMYWYKQDSKKFLKIMFSYNNKELIINETVPNRFSPKSPDKAHLNLHINSLELGDSAVYFCTSSQEGQYNSPLHFGNGTRLTVT.

The chain combines TRBV28 with TRBJ1-1, with a possible D match to TRBD1 (5 bases). The germline V gene has CDR1 MDHEN and CDR2 SYDVKM. V was trimmed by 5 bases and J by 1 base, leaving 17 bases between them. The CDR3 contains 16 residues. The CDR3: CASSRVVGGSNTEAFF. CDR3 DNA: TGTGCCAGCAGTCGGGTTGTCGGGGGTTCGAACACTGAAGCTTTCTTT.

This clonotype came up many times. Relative to the germline gene, one junction end is altered; a read error may explain this. The chain carries TRBV5-1 and TRBJ2-7, with a weak D call TRBD2 (5 bases). The CDR3 covers 12 residues. Per the germline V gene, CDR1 is SGHRS and CDR2 is YFSETQ. CDR3 nucleotides: TGTGCCAGCAGTTCGACTACCTACGAGCAGTACTTC. Its translation: CASSSTTYEQYF.

The rearrangement joins TRBV5-1 to TRBJ1-1; maybe TRBD1 (6 bases). This CDR3 has 16 residues. V was pared by 0 bases and J by 0 bases, with 12 bases between. Germline V gene data show CDR1 as SGHRS and CDR2 as YFSETQ. This CDR3 is CASSLDPRGLNTEAFF. The CDR3 DNA follows: TGCGCCAGCAGCTTGGACCCCCGGGGGCTGAACACTGAAGCTTTCTTT.

Comment on this clonotype: A much larger clone differs by one base, so this may be a read error. The chain uses TRBV12-3 or TRBV12-4 and TRBJ2-1, with 8 bases aligning to TRBD2. The CDR3 is 15 residues long. The V and J ends lost 7 bases and 10 bases, in that order; junction bases with no gene match: 15. CDR3 coding DNA: TGTGCCAGCACCTCAACGGGACTAGTGGGAGTGGAGCAGTTCTTC. This gives the protein CASTSTGLVGVEQFF.

At least ten counts were recorded for this clonotype. The chain couples TRBV12-3 or TRBV12-4 to TRBJ1-2; D not resolved. V lost 5 bases and J lost 7, with 17 bases in between. The CDR3 spans 14 residues. The CDR3: CASSPGLRHGGYTF. The CDR3 nucleotides read TGTGCCAGCAGTCCGGGCCTGAGACACGGTGGCTACACCTTC.

V is TRBV7-8 and J is TRBJ1-1; D gene ambiguous. This CDR3 is built from 13 residues. V lost 4 bases to trimming and J lost 5 bases, with 11 bases between them. CDR1 and CDR2 from the germline V gene are SGHVS and FQNEAQ. CDR3 sequence (DNA): TGTGCCAGCAGCTCACAGATAAAGACTGAAGCTTTCTTT. Translating it yields CASSSQIKTEAFF.

A remark on this clonotype: Germline and junction disagree at one end, which may indicate a read error. The V and J genes are TRBV10-3 and TRBJ1-2; 8 nucleotides agree with TRBD1. The CDR3 has 15 amino acids. The germline V gene encodes CDR1 ENHRY and CDR2 SYGVKD. CDR3 sequence reads: CAISEGTGTNYDYTF. The DNA of the CDR3 is TGTGCCATCAGTGAGGGGACAGGCACTAACTATGACTACACCTTC.

The chain is built from TRBV20-1 and TRBJ2-7, with TRBD2 identical over 11 bases. After removal of 5 bases from V and 4 bases from J, the junction contained 10 bases not matched to a gene. This CDR3 contains 15 residues. Germline values: CDR1 DFQATT, CDR2 SNEGSKA (reference sequence). The CDR3 DNA follows: TGCAGTGCTCCGGAGACTAGCGGGATTGGGTACGAGCAGTACTTC. Amino acids: CSAPETSGIGYEQYF.

The sample holds a few counts of this clonotype. This chain links TRBV11-2 with TRBJ1-2; D gene uncertain. The germline CDR1 and CDR2 sequences are SGHAT and FQNNGV. With 1 base removed from V and 0 bases from J, the gap between germline ends came to 9 bases. CDR3 size: 15 residues. CDR3 region: CASSLGADSNYGYTF. CDR3 DNA sequence: TGTGCCAGCAGCTTAGGGGCGGACTCTAACTATGGCTACACCTTC.

This clonotype was recorded many times. This clone may be a read error of a much larger clone one base away. The J gene is TRBJ2-7, the V gene TRBV5-1; D is unclear. Per the germline V gene, CDR1 is SGHRS and CDR2 is YFSETQ. V was pared by 2 bases and J by 7 bases, with 10 bases between. The CDR3 extends over 12 amino acids. DNA for the CDR3: TGCGCCAGCAGCTTCAATCAAAATGAGCAGTACTTC. Translated, it gives CASSFNQNEQYF.

The chain carries TRBV7-3 and TRBJ2-7, with a tentative D call TRBD2 (6 bases). The V gene's germline CDR1 is SGHTA and CDR2 FQGTGA. This CDR3 contains 16 residues. With 5 bases removed from V and 4 bases from J, the gap between germline ends came to 21 bases. In DNA form, the CDR3 reads TGTGCCAGCAGCCGGGGGATGGATGGTCGACATTACGAGCAGTACTTC. Protein sequence: CASSRGMDGRHYEQYF. Variable domain in full (rest from reference TRBV7-3 and TRBJ2-7): GAGVSQTPSNKVTEKGKYVELRCDPISGHTALYWYRQSLGQGPEFLIYFQGTGAADDSGLPNDRFFAVRPEGSVSTLKIQRTERGDSAVYLCASSRGMDGRHYEQYFGPGTRLTVT.

The V gene is TRBV20-1, the J gene TRBJ2-1; TRBD2 matches 8 bases. Germline CDR1 and CDR2: DFQATT and SNEGSKA (reference sequence). The CDR3 has 14 residues. Trimming cost V 4 bases and J 9 bases; bases outside gene matches: 11. Here the CDR3 DNA reads TGCAGTGCTACCTTGATCGCGGGAGGTACTGAGCAGTTCTTC. Its translation: CSATLIAGGTEQFF.

As to this clonotype: The junction departs from germline at one end; a sequencing error may be responsible. J is TRBJ2-2 and V is TRBV24-1; perhaps TRBD2 as D (6 bases). Germline assignment: CDR1 KGHDR and CDR2 SFDVKD. This CDR3 spans 13 amino acids. CDR3 coding DNA: TGTGCCACCGGTGAAAGGAGGGAGTCATGGCTGTTTTTT. This encodes CATGERRESWLFF.

As concerns this clonotype: This could be a read error, since a much larger clone is one nucleotide away. The chain employs TRBV28 and TRBJ2-1; D may be TRBD2 (6 bases). The CDR3 covers 12 residues. Between the trimmed V and J ends, which lost 1 base and 12 bases, there was a span of 10 bases. Looked up from germline, CDR1 is MDHEN and CDR2 is SYDVKM. CDR3 in DNA: TGTGCCAGCAGTTTATCTAACGGGAGGCAGTTCTTC. Protein sequence: CASSLSNGRQFF. The variable domain in full, completed from reference TRBV28 and TRBJ2-1, reads DVKVTQSSRYLVKRTGEKVFLECVQDMDHENMFWYRQDPGLGLRLIYFSYDVKMKEKGDIPEGYSVSREKKERFSLILESASTNQTSMYLCASSLSNGRQFFGPGTRLTVL.

The chain joins TRBV30 to TRBJ1-2; 12 bases line up with TRBD1. This CDR3 has 14 amino acids. Germline values: CDR1 GTSNPN, CDR2 SVGIG (reference sequence). V lost 8 bases and J lost 6; bases outside the gene matches: 10. Written as DNA, the CDR3 is TGTGCCAGGGACAGGGGGCGCCGAGATCATGGCTACACCTTC. Translation: CARDRGRRDHGYTF.